Below, 28 T cell receptor beta chains from the same sample are listed, as sequenced in a study of metastatic and nonmetastatic thyroid tumors. All patients were treatment-naive before thyroid surgery. TCRdb re-analyzed the PCR reads using MiXCR. The profile shows 33,000 or so clones, around 7% of them singletons. Sequenced input: blood. These receptors were obtained from a female donor with papillary thyroid cancer or a benign thyroid nodule (not recorded which). Some clones in this sample may be carry-over from other donors' samples.

This clone was picked up many times. The CDR3 reads CATSRDVGGGPGDEQYF. The CDR3 DNA is TGTGCCACCAGCAGAGATGTAGGTGGCGGCCCCGGGGACGAGCAGTACTTC. The gene calls are TRBV15 and TRBJ2-7; weak D call: TRBD2 (5 bases). CDR3 length: 17 residues. V lost 0 bases to trimming and J lost 5 bases, with 20 bases between them. Per germline, CDR1 LNHNV and CDR2 YYDKDF (reference sequence).

This clone appeared many times. This sequence joins TRBV27 and TRBJ2-5; D remains ambiguous. This CDR3 is built from 13 residues. CDR1 MNHEY and CDR2 SMNVEV come from the germline V gene (reference sequence). V was shortened by 4 bases and J by 5 bases, with 11 bases between the two germline ends. Here the CDR3 DNA reads TGTGCCAGCAGTTCAGACGCTATTGAGACCCAGTACTTC. Amino acids: CASSSDAIETQYF.

This clone was recorded at least ten times. The chain recombines TRBV6-4 with TRBJ2-1, with TRBD2 matching over 8 bases. Germline loops: CDR1 MRHNA, CDR2 SNTAGT. V dropped 5 bases and J dropped 8; count of bases not matched to a gene: 14. This CDR3 has 16 amino acids. CDR3 bases: TGTGCCAGCAGTCGGGTCCCCTCGGGACTAGTATATGAGCAGTTCTTC. This gives the protein CASSRVPSGLVYEQFF.

This clone came up many times. The rearrangement joins TRBV28 to TRBJ2-5; TRBD1 matches 9 bases. The CDR3 contains 15 residues. Losses at the gene ends were 7 bases for V and 1 base for J; bases not matched to a gene: 7. Germline CDR1 is MDHEN and CDR2 is SYDVKM. In DNA, the CDR3 is TGTGCCAGCAAACCGGGACAGGGTTTCCAAGAGACCCAGTACTTC. Translation gives CASKPGQGFQETQYF.

This clone was observed many times. The genes are TRBV4-1 and TRBJ1-3, with a weak D call TRBD1 (5 bases). The CDR3 totals 16 residues. V gave up 2 bases and J gave up 0 bases, with 11 bases separating them. Looked up from germline, CDR1 is MGHRA and CDR2 is YSYEKL. The CDR3 here is CASSQRQRSSGNTIYF. DNA of the CDR3: TGCGCCAGCAGCCAACGACAGAGGAGCTCTGGAAACACCATATATTTT.

This clone appeared many times. The chain employs TRBV3-1 and TRBJ2-5; no reliable D call. The V gene's germline CDR1 is LGHDT and CDR2 YNNKEL (reference sequence). The CDR3 has 13 amino acids. The V end lost 0 bases, the J end lost 5 bases, and 7 bases lay between the germline ends. The CDR3 region has the DNA TGTGCCAGCAGCCAAGAGGGTTGGGAGACCCAGTACTTC. This sequence encodes CASSQEGWETQYF.

Many counts were recorded for this clone. This chain links TRBV19 with TRBJ1-6; D remains unclear. Per the germline V gene, CDR1 is LNHDA and CDR2 is SQIVND (reference sequence). The CDR3 totals 12 residues. Trimming took off 4 bases at V and 6 bases at J, with 4 bases between the two ends. For the CDR3, the DNA is TGTGCCAGTAGTACCACTAATTCACCCCTCCACTTT. This gives the protein CASSTTNSPLHF.

This clone was detected many times. The chain uses TRBV6-1 and TRBJ2-3; TRBD1 matches at 7 bases. V shed 7 bases and J 12 bases; nucleotides not matched to a gene: 16. This CDR3 has 14 amino acids. The germline CDR1 and CDR2 sequences are MNHNS and SASEGT. The CDR3, as DNA: TGTGCCAGCACGACTCCAGGGACAGCGGATGAACAGTATTTT. As protein: CASTTPGTADEQYF.

This clone has a count of ten or more. The chain uses TRBV7-9 and TRBJ2-3, with TRBD1 matching over 9 bases. Germline V lookup: CDR1 SEHNR, CDR2 FQNEAQ (reference sequence). CDR3 size: 15 residues. With 3 bases clipped from V and 6 bases from J, the junction kept 7 bases outside the gene matches. The chain's CDR3 is CASSFGDRAGDTQYF. The CDR3 DNA reads TGTGCCAGCAGCTTCGGGGACAGGGCGGGGGATACGCAGTATTTT.

This clone was counted many times. This chain connects TRBV27 to TRBJ2-7; TRBD1 is a possible D gene (5 bases). V was pared by 5 bases and J by 4 bases, with 15 bases between. This CDR3 is built from 14 residues. Germline CDR1 reads MNHEY; CDR2 reads SMNVEV (reference sequence). CDR3 bases: TGTGCCAGCAGTCCCAGGGTACCCCCATACGAGCAGTACTTC. The encoded protein is CASSPRVPPYEQYF.

In its sample, this clone was seen many times. Given a much more abundant clone one base away, this may be a read error. Other DNA sequences in the same sample also yield this CDR3. The chain couples TRBV24-1 to TRBJ1-5; D is unresolved. CDR3 size: 16 residues. CDR1 and CDR2 (germline): KGHDR, SFDVKD. The CDR3 sequence: CATSDHEWGGNQPQHF. As DNA, the CDR3 is TGTGCCACCAGTGACCATGAATGGGGTGGCAACCAGCCCCAGCATTTT.

This clone appeared many times. J is TRBJ1-2 and V is TRBV6-1; 8 positions agree with TRBD1. CDR1 is MNHNS, CDR2 SASEGT, per germline. Unmatched junction bases numbered 11, after V lost 8 bases and J lost 3 bases. CDR3 length: 15 residues. The CDR3 DNA is TGTGCCAGCCGGAATTCAGGGGGCTCCGACTATGGCTACACCTTC. Its translation is CASRNSGGSDYGYTF.

The CDR3 loop reads CASSREVGVGEQYF. CDR3 bases: TGTGCCAGCAGCCGGGAAGTTGGGGTGGGAGAGCAGTACTTC. This rearrangement joins TRBV11-2 to TRBJ2-7, with D maybe TRBD2 (5 bases). This CDR3 has 14 amino acids. Germline loops: CDR1 SGHAT, CDR2 FQNNGV. V shed 5 bases and J shed 7 bases, with 18 bases lying between them.

This clone was counted many times. The chain has TRBV20-1 and TRBJ1-1; D possibly corresponds to TRBD1 (5 bases). The CDR3 has 14 residues. Germline CDR1 is DFQATT and CDR2 is SNEGSKA (reference sequence). V was pared by 4 bases and J by 0 bases, with 12 bases between. CDR3 coding DNA: TGCAGTGCTAAGACAGACACTTTGAACACTGAAGCTTTCTTT. Amino acids: CSAKTDTLNTEAFF.

This clone was counted ten times or more. Here the CDR3 DNA reads TGTGCCAGCACCCGTTCGGGGGCTTTTACGAACACCGGGGAGCTGTTTTTT. Its translation is CASTRSGAFTNTGELFF. The chain is built from TRBV11-2 and TRBJ2-2, with D perhaps being TRBD1 or TRBD2 (6 bases each). Trimming stripped 7 bases from V and 0 bases from J, with 18 bases between. The CDR3 spans 17 residues. Germline assignment: CDR1 SGHAT and CDR2 FQNNGV.

This clone was seen repeatedly, ten times or more. The chain joins TRBV10-3 to TRBJ2-3; D gene ambiguous. V dropped 3 bases and J dropped 6 bases, with 10 bases sitting between them. Germline V gives CDR1 ENHRY, CDR2 SYGVKD. The CDR3 extends over 13 amino acids. In nucleotides, the CDR3 is TGTGCCATCAGTGACCCCTTTAGGGATACGCAGTATTTT. Translating gives CAISDPFRDTQYF.

This clone came up many times. The rearrangement links TRBV6-5 to TRBJ1-2; no definite D call. This CDR3 spans 14 amino acids. Trimming removed 1 base at V and 8 bases at J, with 14 bases between. The V gene's germline CDR1 is MNHEY and CDR2 SVGAGI. The CDR3 loop reads CASSYFRGYGGYTF. CDR3 nucleotide sequence: TGTGCCAGCAGTTACTTTCGGGGTTATGGCGGCTACACCTTC.

This clone was detected many times. CDR3 amino acids: CASSKDGRSAYNEQFF. The CDR3 DNA follows: TGTGCCAGCAGCAAGGACGGGCGCTCCGCCTACAATGAGCAGTTCTTC. The chain joins TRBV2 to TRBJ2-1; D is unclear. The germline V and J ends were trimmed by 6 bases and 2 bases, with 17 bases remaining between them. Per germline, CDR1 SNHLY and CDR2 FYNNEI. The CDR3 has 16 amino acids.

This clone was observed a handful of times. This clone may be a read error of a much larger clone one base away. Other DNA sequences of this sample code for an identical CDR3. This chain uses TRBV20-1 with TRBJ1-5; no clear D gene. The CDR3 sequence is 13 residues long. From germline, CDR1 is DFQATT and CDR2 SNEGSKA (reference sequence). This chain's CDR3 is CSARSAGNQPQHF. The CDR3 coding sequence is TGCAGTGCTAGATCCGCCGGCAATCAGCCCCAACATTTT.

This clone was counted ten times or more. The genes are TRBV7-9 and TRBJ2-1; 11 positions match TRBD2. Germline CDR1 SEHNR, CDR2 FQNEAQ (reference sequence). This CDR3 is 16 amino acids long. J lost 3 bases, V lost 4 bases, and 5 bases had no gene match. CDR3 sequence: CASSWASGGSYNEQFF. The CDR3 DNA follows: TGTGCCAGCAGCTGGGCTAGCGGGGGGAGCTACAATGAGCAGTTCTTC.

This clone was detected ten times or more. The V gene is TRBV20-1, the J gene TRBJ2-1; 7 bases map to TRBD1. The CDR3 has 12 residues. The J segment lost 10 bases and the V segment lost 6 bases, leaving 9 bases of the junction unmatched. CDR1 DFQATT and CDR2 SNEGSKA come from the germline V gene (reference sequence). DNA for the CDR3: TGCAGTGCCCTAGAGAACAGGGGAGAGCAGTTCTTC. This translates into CSALENRGEQFF.

This clone was seen ten or more times. The chain is built from TRBV30 and TRBJ1-6; D is unclear. This CDR3 spans 12 amino acids. Trimming shortened V by 0 bases and J by 7 bases, and 4 bases separated the two germline ends. CDR1 is GTSNPN, CDR2 SVGIG, per germline (reference sequence). The CDR3: CAWSVGNSPLHF. The CDR3 nucleotides are TGTGCCTGGAGTGTTGGCAATTCACCCCTCCACTTT. The variable domain in full, completed from reference TRBV30 and TRBJ1-6, reads SQTIHQWPATLVQPVGSPLSLECTVEGTSNPNLYWYRQAAGRGLQLLFYSVGIGQISSEVPQNLSASRPQDRQFILSSKKLLLSDSGFYLCAWSVGNSPLHFGNGTRLTVT.

This clone occurred a few times. This rearrangement joins TRBV15 to TRBJ1-4; D gene unclear. In germline, CDR1 is LNHNV, CDR2 YYDKDF (reference sequence). CDR3 length: 15 amino acids. With 2 bases removed from V and 6 bases from J, the gap between germline ends came to 13 bases. The CDR3 region is CATSRNLLRDEKLFF. CDR3 bases: TGTGCCACCAGCAGAAACTTGTTGCGAGATGAAAAACTGTTTTTT.

This clone was seen many times. The V gene is TRBV7-8, the J gene TRBJ2-3, with 11 bases lining up with TRBD2. CDR1 is SGHVS, CDR2 FQNEAQ, per germline. The CDR3 is 14 amino acids. V dropped 2 bases and J dropped 8; count of bases not matched to a gene: 3. The CDR3, as DNA: TGTGCCAGCAGCTTACCTAGCGGGAGGATTACGCAGTATTTT. Amino acid sequence: CASSLPSGRITQYF.

This clone was observed at least ten times. The chain combines TRBV7-9 with TRBJ2-1; 8 bases agree with TRBD2. Per germline, CDR1 SEHNR and CDR2 FQNEAQ (reference sequence). The CDR3 spans 15 residues. Germline trimming cut 1 base from V and 5 bases from J; bases unmatched to any gene: 4. In DNA form, the CDR3 reads TGTGCCAGCAGCTTAGAGCGGGAGCGCAACAATGAGCAGTTCTTC. Translation: CASSLERERNNEQFF.

This clone was counted ten times or more. The V call is TRBV7-3, the J call TRBJ2-5; D perhaps matches TRBD1 (5 bases). V was trimmed by 5 bases and J by 4 bases, leaving 17 bases between them. The germline gives CDR1 SGHTA, CDR2 FQGTGA. This CDR3 has 15 amino acids. The CDR3 sequence is CASSRQGLLGETQYF. CDR3 DNA: TGTGCCAGCAGCCGGCAGGGTTTACTGGGAGAGACCCAGTACTTC.

This clone was seen many times. The chain links TRBV5-8 to TRBJ2-7; 8 nucleotides align to TRBD1. Germline loops: CDR1 SGHTS, CDR2 YDEGEE. The CDR3 is 16 residues long. Trimming at V came to 4 bases and at J to 0 bases, leaving 9 bases not matched to a gene. The CDR3 protein is CASSPPGQVISYEQYF. In DNA, the CDR3 is TGTGCCAGCAGCCCCCCGGGACAGGTTATCTCCTACGAGCAGTACTTC. The full variable domain, with the rest looked up from reference TRBV5-8 and TRBJ2-7, is EAGVTQSPTHLIKTRGQQATLRCSPISGHTSVYWYQQALGLGLQFLLWYDEGEERNRGNFPPRFSGRQFPNYSSELNVNALELEDSALYLCASSPPGQVISYEQYFGPGTRLTVT.

This clone has a count of ten or more. The V and J genes are TRBV24-1 and TRBJ2-3; D not resolved. There are 14 residues in the CDR3. CDR1 is KGHDR, CDR2 SFDVKD, per germline. The ends were cut back, 4 bases at V and 2 bases at J, with 9 bases in the middle. The chain's CDR3 is CATSESQITDTQYF. DNA for the CDR3: TGTGCCACCAGTGAGTCCCAGATCACAGATACGCAGTATTTT.